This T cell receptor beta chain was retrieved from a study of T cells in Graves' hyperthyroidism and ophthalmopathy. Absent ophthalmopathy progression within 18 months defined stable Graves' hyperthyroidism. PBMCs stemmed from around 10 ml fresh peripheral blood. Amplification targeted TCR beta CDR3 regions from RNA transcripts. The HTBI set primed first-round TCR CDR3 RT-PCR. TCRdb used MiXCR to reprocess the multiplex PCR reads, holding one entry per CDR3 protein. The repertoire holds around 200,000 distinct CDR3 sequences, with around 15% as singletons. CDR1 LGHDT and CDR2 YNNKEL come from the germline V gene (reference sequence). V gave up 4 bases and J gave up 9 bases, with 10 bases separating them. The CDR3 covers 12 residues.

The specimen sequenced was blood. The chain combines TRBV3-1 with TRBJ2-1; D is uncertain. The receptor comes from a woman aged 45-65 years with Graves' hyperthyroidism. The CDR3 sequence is CASSPLNGEQFF. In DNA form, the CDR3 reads TGTGCCAGCAGCCCCTTAAACGGTGAGCAGTTCTTC.